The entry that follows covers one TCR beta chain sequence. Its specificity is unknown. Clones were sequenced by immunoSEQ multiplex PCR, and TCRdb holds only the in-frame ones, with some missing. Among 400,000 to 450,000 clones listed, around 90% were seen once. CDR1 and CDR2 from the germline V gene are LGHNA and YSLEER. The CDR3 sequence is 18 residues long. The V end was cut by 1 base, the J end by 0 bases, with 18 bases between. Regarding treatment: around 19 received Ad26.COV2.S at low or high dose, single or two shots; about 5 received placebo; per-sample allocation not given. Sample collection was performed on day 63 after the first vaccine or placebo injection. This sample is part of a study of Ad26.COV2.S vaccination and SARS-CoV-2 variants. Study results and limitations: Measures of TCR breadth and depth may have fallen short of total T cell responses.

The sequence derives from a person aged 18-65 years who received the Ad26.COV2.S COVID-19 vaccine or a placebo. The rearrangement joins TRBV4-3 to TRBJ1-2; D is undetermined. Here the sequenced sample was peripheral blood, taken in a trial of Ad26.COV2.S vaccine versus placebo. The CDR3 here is CASSQGLSAQSTNYGYTF. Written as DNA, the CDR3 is TGCGCCAGCAGCCAAGGGCTATCGGCCCAATCTACTAACTATGGCTACACCTTC.